The text below deals with one T cell receptor beta chain. CDR1 and CDR2 (germline): SGHRS, YFSETQ. Between the trimmed V and J ends, which lost 0 bases and 3 bases, there was a span of 7 bases. The CDR3 has 14 residues. Sequencing used immunoSEQ multiplex PCR; TCRdb keeps in-frame clones, though not all of them. The sample yields roughly 93,000 clones, approximately 87% seen once. This sample was included in a study of T cell responses to AZD1222 COVID-19 vaccine. The TCR sequence derives from an adult in good health. The input for sequencing was peripheral blood, taken on day 0 of AZD1222 vaccination. The V gene is TRBV5-1, the J gene TRBJ1-5; D unclear. The DNA for the CDR3 is TGCGCCAGCAGCTTGGGGGATAACAATCAGCCCCAGCATTTT. Residues: CASSLGDNNQPQHF.